This T cell receptor (beta chain) was obtained from a study of T cell responses to AZD1222 COVID-19 vaccine. The CDR3 length is 14 residues. Trimming shortened V by 5 bases and J by 7 bases, and 12 bases separated the two germline ends. CDR1 is MNHEY, CDR2 SVGAGI, per germline. The study, taken as a whole, reports: Regions 160-218 and 743-854 held dominance among vaccine-associated CD4 TCRs, which spanned spike. The donors showed a predominance of white British ancestry and of females, with possible underestimation of clonal diversity.

Regarding this clone: What it binds is unknown.

Clones were read by immunoSEQ multiplex PCR, and TCRdb kept only the in-frame ones, dropping some. This sample has about 190,000 clones; 80% to 90% occur once, and the top ten carry approximately 6.9%. The V call is TRBV6-5, the J call TRBJ1-6; TRBD1 is a possible D gene (6 bases). The sequence derives from an adult in good health. This sample comprised peripheral blood, obtained on day 0 of AZD1222 vaccination. In DNA, the CDR3 is TGTGCCAGCAGTCGGACAGTACCCAATTCACCCCTCCACTTT. It encodes CASSRTVPNSPLHF.